Below, 22 T cell receptor beta chains from the same sample are listed, as sequenced in a study of cytomegalovirus exposure and HLA in healthy donors (dated by TCRdb to 2016 to 2017). The library was made by the immunoSEQ multiplex PCR assay. For the multiplex PCR, a mixture combining 60 forward primers for TCR Vbeta segments and 13 reverse primers for TCR Jbeta segments was used. In its TCRdb copy, this immuneACCESS table keeps in-frame sequences only and misses some clones. Where compared with another copy, unresolved V genes explain less than half of these, and the others have no known cause. A total of more than 100,000 clones appear in this sample, about 70% of them only once. Clones ranked in the top ten supply less than 3% of the sample. Sequencing was carried out using PBMCs. The receptors originated from a middle-aged woman in good health and CMV-seronegative.

This clone was counted between two and nine times. The chain carries TRBV7-9 and TRBJ1-1; no definite D call. This CDR3 is built from 15 residues. The V and J ends lost 1 base and 3 bases respectively, with 12 bases between them. From germline, CDR1 is SEHNR and CDR2 FQNEAQ (reference sequence). CDR3 in amino acids: CASSLGSPGDTEAFF. The CDR3 DNA is TGTGCCAGCAGCTTAGGGTCTCCTGGAGACACTGAAGCTTTCTTT. Variable domain in full (rest from reference TRBV7-9 and TRBJ1-1): DTGVSQNPRHKITKRGQNVTFRCDPISEHNRLYWYRQTLGQGPEFLTYFQNEAQLEKSRLLSDRFSAERPKGSFSTLEIQRTEQGDSAMYLCASSLGSPGDTEAFFGQGTRLTVV.

This clone came up a few times. J is TRBJ1-6 and V is TRBV9; 8 positions match TRBD1. There are 14 residues in the CDR3. The germline gives CDR1 SGDLS, CDR2 YYNGEE. The V segment lost 5 bases and the J segment 9 bases; nucleotides outside the gene matches: 7. The CDR3 loop reads CASSEGQVPSPLHF. The CDR3 DNA sequence: TGTGCCAGCAGTGAGGGACAGGTACCTTCACCCCTCCACTTT.

The V gene is TRBV30, the J gene TRBJ1-4, with D perhaps matching TRBD1 (6 bases). With 3 bases removed from V and 7 bases from J, the gap between germline ends came to 12 bases. CDR1 and CDR2 (germline): GTSNPN, SVGIG (reference sequence). The CDR3 consists of 13 residues. CDR3 sequence: CAWSNRGGEKLFF. The DNA for the CDR3 is TGTGCCTGGAGCAATAGAGGGGGTGAAAAACTGTTTTTT.

In this sample, this clone turned up once. The chain uses TRBV27 and TRBJ2-3; tentatively, D is TRBD2 (6 bases). This CDR3 has 13 residues. Germline CDR1 MNHEY, CDR2 SMNVEV (reference sequence). Trimming pared 3 bases from V and 5 bases from J, leaving 9 bases between. CDR3 region: CASSLGGRDTQYF. The DNA of the CDR3 is TGTGCCAGCAGTTTGGGGGGTCGAGATACGCAGTATTTT.

V usage is TRBV5-1 and J usage is TRBJ1-2; D remains ambiguous. The V gene's germline CDR1 is SGHRS and CDR2 YFSETQ. The V and J ends lost 4 bases and 4 bases respectively, with 11 bases between them. CDR3 length: 13 residues. DNA of the CDR3: TGCGCCAGCAGCCCTGACAAGGTCTATGGCTACACCTTC. This encodes CASSPDKVYGYTF.

This clone has a handful of counts. The rearrangement uses TRBV5-6 and TRBJ2-7; TRBD1 agrees at 10 bases. This CDR3 region has 15 residues. The V gene's germline CDR1 is SGHDT and CDR2 YYEEEE. With 4 bases clipped from V and 2 bases from J, the junction kept 6 bases outside the gene matches. The CDR3 region has the DNA TGTGCCAGCAGCATCGGACAGGGGGGAACCTACGAGCAGTACTTC. It specifies CASSIGQGGTYEQYF.

This clone appeared a single time. The V and J genes are TRBV5-1 and TRBJ1-1; the match to TRBD1 covers 7 bases. The CDR3 loop spans 15 amino acids. V trimming: 4 bases; J trimming: 1 base; junction bases outside the gene matches: 7. Germline V gives CDR1 SGHRS, CDR2 YFSETQ. CDR3: CASSDLTGRNTEAFF. The CDR3 DNA reads TGCGCCAGCAGCGACCTGACAGGGAGGAACACTGAAGCTTTCTTT. The full variable domain, in which reference TRBV5-1 and TRBJ1-1 provide the parts outside the CDR3, is KAGVTQTPRYLIKTRGQQVTLSCSPISGHRSVSWYQQTPGQGLQFLFEYFSETQRNKGNFPGRFSGRQFSNSRSEMNVSTLELGDSALYLCASSDLTGRNTEAFFGQGTRLTVV.

The chain joins TRBV9 to TRBJ2-2; TRBD1 is a possible D gene (5 bases). Trimming stripped 0 bases from V and 7 bases from J, with 10 bases between. The CDR3 covers 14 residues. The V gene's germline CDR1 is SGDLS and CDR2 YYNGEE. The CDR3: CASSVEGAIGELFF. CDR3 bases: TGTGCCAGCAGCGTAGAAGGGGCGATCGGGGAGCTGTTTTTT.

To note about this clone: Compared with germline, one end of the junction differs, possibly owing to a read error. This chain links TRBV5-1 with TRBJ1-3; TRBD1 is a possible D gene (6 bases). The germline V gene encodes CDR1 SGHRS and CDR2 YFSETQ. The length of the CDR3 is 14 residues. CDR3 residues: CASSPAGAGNTVYF. CDR3 sequence (DNA): TGCGCCAGCAGCCCGGCAGGGGCTGGAAACACCGTATATTTT.

This chain connects TRBV19 to TRBJ2-1; TRBD2 might be the D (5 bases). V was pared by 5 bases and J by 7 bases, with 6 bases between. Germline CDR1 reads LNHDA; CDR2 reads SQIVND (reference sequence). The CDR3 length is 11 residues. CDR3 in DNA: TGTGCCAGTAGTCCGGGGAATGAGCAGTTCTTC. It is translated as CASSPGNEQFF.

The J gene is TRBJ2-4, the V gene TRBV27; 10 positions match TRBD1. V shed 5 bases, J shed 5 bases, and the junction held 3 bases outside the gene matches. This CDR3 region has 14 residues. The germline V gene encodes CDR1 MNHEY and CDR2 SMNVEV (reference sequence). The CDR3 region has the DNA TGTGCCAGCAGTCTGGGGACAGGGGAAAACATTCAGTACTTC. It encodes CASSLGTGENIQYF.

The V gene is TRBV5-1, the J gene TRBJ2-7; TRBD1 matches 9 bases. Germline values: CDR1 SGHRS, CDR2 YFSETQ. V lost 4 bases to trimming and J lost 0 bases; unmatched junction nucleotides: 5. The CDR3 spans 15 residues. CDR3 sequence (DNA): TGCGCCAGCAGCCGGGGACAGGGCCTCTCCTACGAGCAGTACTTC. Translation: CASSRGQGLSYEQYF.

V is TRBV19 and J is TRBJ2-5, with 10 positions matching TRBD2. V lost 5 bases and J lost 1; bases outside the gene matches: 10. CDR1 is LNHDA, CDR2 SQIVND, per germline (reference sequence). The length of the CDR3 is 17 residues. CDR3 sequence: CASSHPTSGQVQETQYF. The CDR3 coding sequence is TGTGCCAGTAGTCACCCGACTAGCGGGCAGGTCCAAGAGACCCAGTACTTC.

This rearrangement joins TRBV5-4 to TRBJ1-2; D unresolved. The CDR3 loop spans 15 amino acids. The V end lost 3 bases, the J end lost 3 bases, and 15 bases lay between the germline ends. The germline gives CDR1 SGHNT, CDR2 YYREEE (reference sequence). The CDR3 loop is CASSSTLNTDYGYTF. Here the CDR3 DNA reads TGTGCCAGCAGCTCTACTCTTAATACGGACTATGGCTACACCTTC. The complete variable domain, with remaining parts taken from reference TRBV5-4 and TRBJ1-2, reads ETGVTQSPTHLIKTRGQQVTLRCSSQSGHNTVSWYQQALGQGPQFIFQYYREEENGRGNFPPRFSGLQFPNYSSELNVNALELDDSALYLCASSSTLNTDYGYTFGSGTRLTVV.

This clone came up a few times. The CDR3 region is CASSPGQGNTDTQYF. As DNA, the CDR3 is TGCGCCAGCAGCCCGGGACAGGGGAATACAGATACGCAGTATTTT. J is TRBJ2-3 and V is TRBV5-1; 10 nucleotides line up with TRBD1. CDR3 length equals 15 residues. CDR1 is SGHRS and CDR2 is YFSETQ in the germline V gene. V shed 4 bases and J 3 bases; nucleotides not matched to a gene: 5.

This clone has only a few counts. V is TRBV5-1 and J is TRBJ2-6, with D possibly being TRBD1 (5 bases). CDR1 and CDR2 from the germline V gene are SGHRS and YFSETQ. Trimming cost V 4 bases and J 0 bases, with 11 bases left between them. The CDR3 has 16 amino acids. CDR3 residues: CASSPGHNSGANVLTF. CDR3 coding DNA: TGCGCCAGCAGCCCCGGACACAACTCTGGGGCCAACGTCCTGACTTTC.

The chain has TRBV7-2 and TRBJ2-1, with D tentatively TRBD2 (5 bases). The germline V gene encodes CDR1 SGHTA and CDR2 FQGNSA. The CDR3 spans 14 residues. V lost 4 bases and J 7 bases, leaving 14 bases between the germline ends. The CDR3 is CASSSYGEWNEQFF. The CDR3 DNA reads TGTGCCAGCAGCTCCTACGGGGAGTGGAATGAGCAGTTCTTC.

This chain links TRBV6-1 with TRBJ1-2, with 7 positions matching TRBD1. The ends lost 6 bases at V and 4 bases at J; junction bases unmatched: 8. This CDR3 region has 14 residues. The germline V gene has CDR1 MNHNS and CDR2 SASEGT. CDR3 nucleotide sequence: TGTGCCAGCAGCAACCCCCGGGACAGCTATGGCTACACCTTC. This sequence encodes CASSNPRDSYGYTF.

The rearrangement uses TRBV4-3 and TRBJ1-6; D is undetermined. CDR1 LGHNA and CDR2 YSLEER come from the germline V gene. The V and J ends lost 2 bases and 0 bases respectively, with 14 bases between them. The CDR3 length is 18 residues. In nucleotides, the CDR3 is TGCGCCAGCAGCCAAAGGTGGGCCAGGCTCTCCTATAATTCACCCCTCCACTTT. It translates to CASSQRWARLSYNSPLHF.

This clone has just one count. The chain is built from TRBV19 and TRBJ2-1; TRBD2 is a possible D gene (6 bases). Trimming shortened V by 5 bases and J by 0 bases, and 8 bases separated the two germline ends. This CDR3 has 14 amino acids. Germline V CDR1 and CDR2: LNHDA, SQIVND (reference sequence). This CDR3 is CASSHGGSYNEQFF. The DNA for the CDR3 is TGTGCCAGTAGTCACGGGGGCTCCTACAATGAGCAGTTCTTC.

The table lists this clone with a few counts. The chain links TRBV2 to TRBJ1-4; D not resolved. Germline CDR1 SNHLY, CDR2 FYNNEI. This CDR3 region has 16 residues. Trimming pared 6 bases from V and 0 bases from J, leaving 14 bases between. CDR3 DNA sequence: TGTGCCAGCAGCCGGGATAGGACGGCAACTAATGAAAAACTGTTTTTT. As protein: CASSRDRTATNEKLFF.

This chain connects TRBV21-1 to TRBJ1-2; the table's D call TRBD1 went unverified against the DNA. TRBV21-1 is a listed pseudogene. This CDR3 contains 16 residues. The CDR3 protein is CASSKARDSGNYGYTF. In DNA, the CDR3 is TGTGCCAGCAGCAAAGCTCGGGACAGCGGAAACTATGGCTACACCTTC.